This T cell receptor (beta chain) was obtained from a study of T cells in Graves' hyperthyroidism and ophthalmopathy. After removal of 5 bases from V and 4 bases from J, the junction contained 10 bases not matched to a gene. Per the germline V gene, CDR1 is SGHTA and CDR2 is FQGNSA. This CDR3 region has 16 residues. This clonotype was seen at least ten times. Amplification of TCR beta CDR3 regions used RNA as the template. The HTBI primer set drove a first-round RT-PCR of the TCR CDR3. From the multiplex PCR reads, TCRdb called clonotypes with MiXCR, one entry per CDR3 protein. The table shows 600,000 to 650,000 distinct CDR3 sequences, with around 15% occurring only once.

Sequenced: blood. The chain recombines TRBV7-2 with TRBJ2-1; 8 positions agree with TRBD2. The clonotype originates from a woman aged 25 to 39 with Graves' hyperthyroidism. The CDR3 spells CASSPAGTRGYNEQFF. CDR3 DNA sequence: TGTGCCAGCAGCCCAGCCGGGACTAGGGGTTACAATGAGCAGTTCTTC.